This T cell receptor (beta chain) was profiled in a study of radiotherapy plus CTLA-4 blockade in lung cancer. Study summary: The study recorded objective responses in approximately 19% of patients and disease control in under 35%. Study-wide results and caveats: Blood-borne expansion of tumor-derived TCR clones followed radiotherapy plus ipilimumab.

The assay was immunoSEQ multiplex PCR, and TCRdb's table has in-frame clones only and misses some. The sample lists about 38,000 clones; about 86% were seen once. Focal radiation plus CTLA-4 blockade with ipilimumab was administered to patients who had chemo-refractory metastatic non-small-cell lung cancer. Worth noting for this clone: Its antigen is unidentified.

Trimming shortened V by 8 bases and J by 5 bases, and 18 bases separated the two germline ends. Per germline, CDR1 SNHLY and CDR2 FYNNEI. The CDR3 has 14 residues. This specimen was peripheral blood, taken from a patient treated with radiotherapy plus ipilimumab. The chain combines TRBV2 with TRBJ1-2; D not resolved. This sequence originates from a human donor with non-small cell lung cancer whose response to radiotherapy plus ipilimumab could not be evaluated. The CDR3 protein is CASGPGGPLYGYTF. For the CDR3, the DNA is TGTGCCAGCGGGCCTGGTGGGCCGCTTTATGGCTACACCTTC.